Shown below are 30 T cell receptor beta chains from a single sample sequenced in a study of regulatory T cells in long-lasting Graves disease. The time point: persistent/refractory GD, antithyroid drugs over 5 years with positive TRAb. There was RNA extracted from PBMCs, and the TCR library was made from it. Combining iRepertoire HTBI primers with Arm-PCR of CDR3 regions, the authors built TCR beta libraries. MiXCR was run by TCRdb on the multiplex PCR reads, yielding one entry per CDR3 protein. The table lists more than 350,000 distinct CDR3 sequences, around a fifth of them singletons. The specimen was peripheral blood mononuclear cells (PBMCs), collected when the disease was refractory, from a patient treated with antithyroid drugs. The receptor set was obtained from a female donor with Graves disease.

This clonotype was recorded at least ten times. V gene TRBV5-1 combines with J gene TRBJ2-2; TRBD2 matches 10 bases. With V trimmed by 4 bases and J by 0 bases, 6 bases remained unmatched. The CDR3 runs to 17 residues. CDR1 SGHRS and CDR2 YFSETQ come from the germline V gene. The CDR3 loop reads CASSPSLAGANTGELFF. The CDR3 nucleotides read TGCGCCAGCAGCCCATCCCTAGCGGGAGCGAACACCGGGGAGCTGTTTTTT.

The chain joins TRBV20-1 to TRBJ2-1; 11 nucleotides align to TRBD2. Germline assignment: CDR1 DFQATT and CDR2 SNEGSKA (reference sequence). CDR3 length: 14 residues. Trimming cost V 4 bases and J 8 bases; bases outside gene matches: 7. CDR3: CSATLAGVMDEQFF. The CDR3 region has the DNA TGCAGTGCTACACTAGCGGGAGTGATGGATGAGCAGTTCTTC.

The CDR3 coding sequence is TGTGCCAGCAGCCATCGTAGGGACACTGAAGCTTTCTTT. This codes for CASSHRRDTEAFF. The chain links TRBV14 to TRBJ1-1; D not certain. Deletions cut 3 bases from V and 3 bases from J, with 8 bases between. The CDR3 has 13 residues. Germline-derived CDR1 and CDR2 are SGHDN and FVKESK.

The DNA of the CDR3 is TGTGCCAGCAGCACAACTAGCGGGAGTCACGGAGCCCTACGCGAGCAGTACTTC. Residues: CASSTTSGSHGALREQYF. The chain couples TRBV28 to TRBJ2-7; 11 nucleotides line up with TRBD2. This CDR3 spans 18 amino acids. V trimming: 6 bases; J trimming: 6 bases; junction bases outside the gene matches: 19. CDR1 MDHEN and CDR2 SYDVKM come from the germline V gene.

This clonotype was seen at least ten times. The V call is TRBV28, the J call TRBJ2-7; 9 bases agree with TRBD1. Germline V gene sequence: CDR1 MDHEN, CDR2 SYDVKM. After removal of 6 bases from V and 1 base from J, the junction contained 7 bases not matched to a gene. The CDR3 sequence is 15 residues long. The CDR3 sequence: CASRGSGTGSYEQYF. The CDR3 nucleotides are TGTGCCAGCAGGGGATCCGGGACAGGGTCCTACGAGCAGTACTTC.

The rearrangement uses TRBV6-1 and TRBJ2-7; a weak D match, TRBD1 (5 bases). The CDR3 spans 14 residues. Trimming removed 2 bases from V and 7 bases from J, with 15 bases in between. The germline CDR1 and CDR2 sequences are MNHNS and SASEGT. The CDR3 loop reads CASSEWGGAEEQYF. The CDR3 DNA is TGTGCCAGCAGTGAATGGGGTGGGGCTGAAGAGCAGTACTTC.

The genes are TRBV11-2 and TRBJ2-3; D gene uncertain. This CDR3 region has 13 residues. Looked up from germline, CDR1 is SGHAT and CDR2 is FQNNGV. V lost 5 bases, J lost 2 bases, and 8 bases lay in between. The CDR3 coding sequence is TGTGCCAGCAGCAAGGCCACCACAGATACGCAGTATTTT. Translated, it gives CASSKATTDTQYF.

This clonotype has just a few counts. V is TRBV5-6 and J is TRBJ2-4; D perhaps matches TRBD2 (6 bases). V lost 1 base to trimming and J lost 0 bases, with 14 bases between them. CDR3 length equals 17 residues. Germline-derived CDR1 and CDR2 are SGHDT and YYEEEE. The CDR3 loop reads CASSLWLGGEAKNIQYF. The CDR3 nucleotides read TGTGCCAGCAGCTTGTGGTTGGGAGGAGAAGCCAAAAACATTCAGTACTTC.

This clonotype has at least ten counts. V is TRBV28 and J is TRBJ1-4; 9 positions match TRBD1. Germline CDR1 MDHEN, CDR2 SYDVKM. V trimming: 7 bases; J trimming: 10 bases; junction bases outside the gene matches: 10. There are 14 residues in the CDR3. The chain's CDR3 is CASITGTGTGKLFF. The DNA of the CDR3 is TGTGCCAGCATCACCGGGACAGGGACTGGAAAACTGTTTTTT.

This clonotype has more than one count but fewer than ten. This sequence joins TRBV28 and TRBJ2-1; the match to TRBD2 covers 9 bases. There are 18 residues in the CDR3. The V gene end was trimmed by 3 bases and the J gene end by 2 bases; junction bases not matched to a gene: 11. Germline loops: CDR1 MDHEN, CDR2 SYDVKM. The CDR3, as DNA: TGTGCCAGCAGTTTGGCGGCTAGCGGGACCCCAACCTACAATGAGCAGTTCTTC. It is translated as CASSLAASGTPTYNEQFF.

This clonotype was found many times. This rearrangement joins TRBV6-1 to TRBJ1-6; D is uncertain. With 11 bases removed from V and 3 bases from J, the gap between germline ends came to 20 bases. CDR1 is MNHNS and CDR2 is SASEGT in the germline V gene. The CDR3 runs to 16 residues. CDR3 sequence: CAGKDEAASYNSPLHF. DNA of the CDR3: TGTGCCGGAAAGGACGAGGCAGCCAGCTATAATTCACCCCTCCACTTT.

The chain uses TRBV5-4 and TRBJ1-1; 10 bases agree with TRBD1. The V and J ends lost 4 bases and 10 bases, in that order; junction bases with no gene match: 4. CDR1 and CDR2 from the germline V gene are SGHNT and YYREEE (reference sequence). The length of the CDR3 is 12 residues. CDR3 loop: CASSGQGVVAFF. The CDR3 region has the DNA TGTGCCAGCAGCGGACAGGGGGTCGTAGCTTTCTTT.

The rearrangement uses TRBV7-2 and TRBJ2-1, with D possibly TRBD2 on 5 matching bases. Germline V gene data show CDR1 as SGHTA and CDR2 as FQGNSA. Trimming took off 2 bases at V and 10 bases at J, with 18 bases between the two ends. This CDR3 has 15 amino acids. CDR3 bases: TGTGCCAGCAGCTTAAGGACGGGAAGCTCCTACGAGCAGTTCTTC. Its protein is CASSLRTGSSYEQFF.

This clonotype was seen at least ten times. This chain connects TRBV3-1 to TRBJ2-4, with D unclear. Per germline, CDR1 LGHDT and CDR2 YNNKEL (reference sequence). This CDR3 is built from 14 residues. V was pared by 3 bases and J by 2 bases, with 8 bases between. The CDR3 region has the DNA TGTGCCAGCAGCCAGGTCGGATCCAAAAACATTCAGTACTTC. Translating it yields CASSQVGSKNIQYF.

The table lists this clonotype with many counts. The J gene is TRBJ2-4, the V gene TRBV12-3 or TRBV12-4, with TRBD1 matching over 9 bases. With 2 bases clipped from V and 8 bases from J, the junction kept 10 bases outside the gene matches. The CDR3 is 16 amino acids. The CDR3 nucleotides are TGTGCCAGCAGTTTATGGGACAGGGATGGGGGGGACATTCAGTACTTC. This gives the protein CASSLWDRDGGDIQYF.

This clonotype has ten or more counts. The chain uses TRBV28 and TRBJ2-7; TRBD1 matches 10 bases. The CDR3 loop spans 16 amino acids. Germline CDR1 reads MDHEN; CDR2 reads SYDVKM. V trimming: 6 bases; J trimming: 4 bases; junction bases outside the gene matches: 12. This CDR3 is CASSGTGTGARYEQYF. Here the CDR3 DNA reads TGTGCCAGCAGCGGTACCGGGACAGGGGCCAGATACGAGCAGTACTTC.

This clonotype was seen a few times. This chain links TRBV27 with TRBJ2-7; TRBD2 aligns across 8 bases. V gave up 5 bases and J gave up 1 base; unmatched junction bases: 10. Looked up from germline, CDR1 is MNHEY and CDR2 is SMNVEV (reference sequence). The CDR3 runs to 16 residues. CDR3 in DNA: TGTGCCAGCAGTCCCATCGGGGGGGACTCATCCTACGAGCAGTACTTC. Protein: CASSPIGGDSSYEQYF.

This clonotype was detected many times. This chain connects TRBV3-1 to TRBJ2-5; D ambiguous. V was pared by 0 bases and J by 7 bases, with 12 bases between. The CDR3 covers 14 residues. CDR1 LGHDT and CDR2 YNNKEL come from the germline V gene (reference sequence). The CDR3 nucleotides are TGTGCCAGCAGCCAAGATACGACGTCAGGGACCCAGTACTTC. This encodes CASSQDTTSGTQYF.

This clonotype showed up many times. The rearrangement links TRBV5-5 to TRBJ2-5; D call uncertain. This CDR3 region has 14 residues. The germline V and J ends were trimmed by 1 base and 2 bases, with 9 bases remaining between them. Germline CDR1 SGHKS, CDR2 YYEKEE (reference sequence). The CDR3 loop reads CASSLPPEQETQYF. The CDR3 DNA reads TGTGCCAGCAGCTTGCCCCCAGAACAAGAGACCCAGTACTTC. The variable domain in full, with the rest retrieved from reference TRBV5-5 and TRBJ2-5, is DAGVTQSPTHLIKTRGQQVTLRCSPISGHKSVSWYQQVLGQGPQFIFQYYEKEERGRGNFPDRFSARQFPNYSSELNVNALLLGDSALYLCASSLPPEQETQYFGPGTRLLVL.

A few counts support this clonotype. The CDR3 coding sequence is TGCGCCAGCAGCTCGGACAGGGGTGTCACTGAAGCTTTCTTT. Translation gives CASSSDRGVTEAFF. The chain employs TRBV5-1 and TRBJ1-1, with 9 nucleotides matching TRBD1. The V gene end was trimmed by 3 bases and the J gene end by 4 bases; junction bases not matched to a gene: 4. Germline loops: CDR1 SGHRS, CDR2 YFSETQ. The CDR3 totals 14 residues.

The CDR3 DNA is TGTGCCAGCAGCTCTGCCGGAGGGGACGTCCTCAATCAGCCCCAGCATTTT. Amino acids: CASSSAGGDVLNQPQHF. The chain has TRBV7-8 and TRBJ1-5, with a tentative D call TRBD1 (5 bases). The germline gives CDR1 SGHVS, CDR2 FQNEAQ. V was shortened by 4 bases and J by 3 bases, with 19 bases between the two germline ends. This CDR3 comprises 17 residues.

Only a few counts were recorded for this clonotype. The chain links TRBV20-1 to TRBJ1-6; a possible D gene is TRBD1 (6 bases). The CDR3 covers 14 residues. In germline, CDR1 is DFQATT, CDR2 SNEGSKA (reference sequence). V lost 4 bases and J 14 bases, leaving 21 bases between the germline ends. The CDR3 region is CSANTPGAGRTLHF. CDR3 nucleotides: TGCAGTGCTAATACTCCGGGGGCCGGTCGGACCCTCCACTTT.

Ten or more counts support this clonotype. The chain combines TRBV28 with TRBJ2-2; 7 bases line up with TRBD1. From germline, CDR1 is MDHEN and CDR2 SYDVKM. V dropped 3 bases and J dropped 1; count of bases not matched to a gene: 2. The CDR3 is 15 amino acids. The CDR3 DNA follows: TGTGCCAGCAGTTTCGGGACAGTGAACACCGGGGAGCTGTTTTTT. It specifies CASSFGTVNTGELFF.

This clonotype was seen at least ten times. V usage is TRBV12-3 or TRBV12-4 and J usage is TRBJ1-1, with 8 bases that match TRBD1. Trimming at V came to 4 bases and at J to 2 bases, leaving 3 bases not matched to a gene. The CDR3 is 14 residues long. CDR3 sequence (DNA): TGTGCCAGCAGTTGGGGACAGGTTAACACTGAAGCTTTCTTT. Translated, it gives CASSWGQVNTEAFF.

A word on this clonotype: This sequence may be a read error, since a much larger clone differs from it by one base. V gene TRBV11-2 combines with J gene TRBJ2-1, with 12 bases identical to TRBD2. This CDR3 contains 16 residues. CDR1 and CDR2 from the germline V gene are SGHAT and FQNNGV. CDR3 bases: TGTGCCAGCAGCTTAGCTAGCGGGAGGGTGAGCAATGAGCAGCTCTTC. As protein: CASSLASGRVSNEQLF.

This clonotype was counted ten times or more. The chain links TRBV20-1 to TRBJ2-5; 11 bases are a match to TRBD2. CDR1 and CDR2 (germline): DFQATT, SNEGSKA (reference sequence). V lost 7 bases to trimming and J lost 2 bases; unmatched junction nucleotides: 12. CDR3 length equals 16 residues. CDR3 amino acids: CSVEPQTSGKQETQYF. CDR3 bases: TGCAGTGTAGAGCCCCAGACTAGCGGGAAACAAGAGACCCAGTACTTC.

This clonotype was detected a few times. This chain uses TRBV6-9 with TRBJ2-2, with unresolved D. Trimming shortened V by 4 bases and J by 0 bases, and 21 bases separated the two germline ends. In germline, CDR1 is MNHGY, CDR2 SVAAGI. This CDR3 has 19 residues. Here the CDR3 reads CASSFTALRTNTNTGELFF. Written as DNA, the CDR3 is TGTGCCAGCAGTTTCACGGCCTTAAGGACCAACACGAACACCGGGGAGCTGTTTTTT.

This clonotype has only a few counts. The chain employs TRBV19 and TRBJ2-5; tentative D call: TRBD2 (5 bases). Germline V lookup: CDR1 LNHDA, CDR2 SQIVND (reference sequence). CDR3 length equals 16 residues. V was clipped by 1 base and J by 2 bases, with 14 bases between them. The DNA for the CDR3 is TGTGCCAGTAGTATAGCCGTGGGAGACCTACAAGAGACCCAGTACTTC. It translates to CASSIAVGDLQETQYF. Complete variable domain (other parts from reference TRBV19 and TRBJ2-5): DGGITQSPKYLFRKEGQNVTLSCEQNLNHDAMYWYRQDPGQGLRLIYYSQIVNDFQKGDIAEGYSVSREKKESFPLTVTSAQKNPTAFYLCASSIAVGDLQETQYFGPGTRLLVL.

Notes on this clonotype: It differs at one base from a far larger clone, so likely a read error. V and J are TRBV28 and TRBJ2-2; D not certain. Germline loops: CDR1 MDHEN, CDR2 SYDVKM. This CDR3 has 13 residues. The CDR3 loop is CAGSPGNTGELFF. DNA of the CDR3: TGTGCCGGCAGTCCCGGGAACACCGGGGAGCTGTTTTTT.

This clonotype has more than one count but fewer than ten. The chain carries TRBV9 and TRBJ1-1; D is ambiguous. Germline V gives CDR1 SGDLS, CDR2 YYNGEE. V lost 4 bases to trimming and J lost 13 bases, with 17 bases between them. This CDR3 has 12 amino acids. This CDR3 is CASSTLASRVFF. The CDR3 nucleotides are TGTGCCAGCAGCACTTTGGCATCACGAGTTTTCTTT.